This entry describes one T cell receptor beta chain. Its antigen is unknown. 13 Jbeta primers and 60 Vbeta primers were used for the PCR. Generated by immunoSEQ multiplex PCR, the TCRdb table keeps only in-frame clones and is missing some. Among a few hundred thousand clones listed, around 79% were seen once. Trimming took 5 bases from V and 5 from J, leaving 16 bases between them. There are 16 residues in the CDR3. In germline, CDR1 is MNHNY, CDR2 SVGAGI (reference sequence). This entry belongs to a study of cytomegalovirus exposure and HLA in healthy donors. Study-level findings and limits: In a later analysis, a missense DCLRE1C variant was linked to TCR beta V- and J-gene trimming.

This rearrangement joins TRBV6-6 to TRBJ1-6, with D perhaps matching TRBD1 (6 bases). The sequenced material came from PBMCs. The source of this sequence is a man younger than 30 in good health and CMV-seronegative. CDR3 sequence: CASSGDRPGNNSPLHF. Written as DNA, the CDR3 is TGTGCCAGCAGTGGCGACAGGCCTGGCAATAATTCACCCCTCCACTTT.